This TCR beta chain was profiled in a study of cytomegalovirus exposure and HLA in healthy donors. Study findings and constraints: A list of 150 or so TCR beta chains associated with cytomegalovirus was given. In a later analysis, at a false discovery rate of 0.05, roughly 17,000 TCR beta sequences matched HLA alleles. Researchers reported in a later analysis that a missense DCLRE1C variant was tied to TCR beta V- and J-gene trimming.

Germline V gene data show CDR1 as MDHEN and CDR2 as SYDVKM. V was shortened by 2 bases and J by 4 bases, with 6 bases between the two germline ends. The CDR3 runs 13 residues. This clone was observed a handful of times. Its target is not known. The PCR made use of 60 Vbeta and 13 Jbeta primers. The data were produced by immunoSEQ multiplex PCR, yet TCRdb's version contains in-frame clones alone and is incomplete. The sample has under 300,000 clones; 75% to 85% are singletons. The material sequenced was PBMCs. The chain combines TRBV28 with TRBJ1-5, with unresolved D. This TCR came from a woman aged 55 to 70 in good health and CMV-seropositive. The CDR3 protein is CASSLESNQPQHF. In DNA form, the CDR3 reads TGTGCCAGCAGTTTAGAGAGTAATCAGCCCCAGCATTTT.